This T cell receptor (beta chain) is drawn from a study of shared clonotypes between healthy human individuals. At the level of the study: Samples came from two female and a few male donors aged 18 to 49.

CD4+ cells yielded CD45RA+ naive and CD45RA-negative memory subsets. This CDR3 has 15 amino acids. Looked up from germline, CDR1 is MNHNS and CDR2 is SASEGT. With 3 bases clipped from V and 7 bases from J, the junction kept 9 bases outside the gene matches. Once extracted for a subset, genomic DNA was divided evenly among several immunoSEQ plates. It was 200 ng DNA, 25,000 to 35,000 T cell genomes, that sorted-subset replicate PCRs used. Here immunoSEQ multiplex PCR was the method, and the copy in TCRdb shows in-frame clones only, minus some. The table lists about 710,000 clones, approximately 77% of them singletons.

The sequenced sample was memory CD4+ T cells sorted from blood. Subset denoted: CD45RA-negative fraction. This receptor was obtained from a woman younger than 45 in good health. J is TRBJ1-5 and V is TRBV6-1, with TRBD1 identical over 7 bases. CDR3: CASSDYRGREQPQHF. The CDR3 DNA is TGTGCCAGCAGTGATTACAGGGGAAGGGAACAGCCCCAGCATTTT.